One sample yielded the 7 T cell receptor beta chains listed below, sequenced in a study of blood T cells in healthy people across ages. Next came a second PCR, run for about 6 to 11 cycles, which used a sample-barcoded 5' primer along with a J-beta primer mix. One entry per CDR3 protein, called by TCRdb with MiXCR from the 5' RACE reads. There are 1.5 million to 2 million distinct CDR3 sequences in the sample; 28% occur only once, and 7.7% lies in the top ten. Source material: blood. The source of these receptors is a woman in her 30s in good health.

This clonotype has just a few counts. The chain carries TRBV7-9 and TRBJ2-1; TRBD1 matches at 7 bases. The CDR3 has 15 residues. The V gene end was trimmed by 3 bases and the J gene end by 6 bases; junction bases not matched to a gene: 8. In germline, CDR1 is SEHNR, CDR2 FQNEAQ (reference sequence). DNA for the CDR3: TGTGCCAGCAGCTTTCGCGACAGGGCGCTCAATGAGCAGTTCTTC. Its translation: CASSFRDRALNEQFF.

The genes are TRBV19 and TRBJ1-5; D is uncertain. This CDR3 has 14 residues. The V and J ends lost 5 bases and 4 bases respectively, with 12 bases between them. Germline V gives CDR1 LNHDA, CDR2 SQIVND (reference sequence). The CDR3 loop reads CASSLREMNQPQHF. CDR3 DNA sequence: TGTGCCAGTAGTTTGCGCGAGATGAATCAGCCCCAGCATTTT.

V and J are TRBV9 and TRBJ2-1; perhaps TRBD1 as D (5 bases). CDR1 SGDLS and CDR2 YYNGEE come from the germline V gene. The CDR3 is 17 residues long. V dropped 0 bases and J dropped 0 bases, with 13 bases sitting between them. The CDR3 nucleotides read TGTGCCAGCAGCGTAGCGGGTGGGGCCCCCTCCTACAATGAGCAGTTCTTC. Residues: CASSVAGGAPSYNEQFF.

This clonotype was seen once. At one end the junction does not follow the germline gene, possibly because of a read error. This rearrangement joins TRBV24-1 to TRBJ2-4, with 11 bases matching TRBD1. Germline V gene sequence: CDR1 KGHDR, CDR2 SFDVKD. The CDR3 sequence is 20 residues long. CDR3 loop: CATGDTRTGGCETTENIQYF. The CDR3 nucleotides read TGTGCCACCGGTGATACCCGGACAGGGGGCTGCGAGACTACGGAAAACATTCAGTACTTC.

The chain links TRBV12-3 or TRBV12-4 to TRBJ1-2; 9 positions agree with TRBD1. The ends lost 0 bases at V and 6 bases at J; junction bases unmatched: 5. There are 15 residues in the CDR3. The CDR3 coding sequence is TGTGCCAGCAGTTTAGCGCTGGGACAGGGTCATGGCTACACCTTC. Protein product: CASSLALGQGHGYTF.

V usage is TRBV27 and J usage is TRBJ2-3; 12 bases match TRBD2. CDR3 length equals 16 residues. Germline loops: CDR1 MNHEY, CDR2 SMNVEV (reference sequence). V lost 5 bases to trimming and J lost 6 bases; unmatched junction nucleotides: 9. The DNA for the CDR3 is TGTGCCAGCAGTACAAGACTAGCGGGAGATACGGATACGCAGTATTTT. Encoded protein: CASSTRLAGDTDTQYF.

A few counts support this clonotype. An end of the junction differs from the germline gene, which may be a read error. The J gene is TRBJ1-2, the V gene TRBV3-1, with D possibly matching TRBD1 (5 bases). Germline loops: CDR1 LGHDT, CDR2 YNNKEL (reference sequence). The CDR3 is 17 amino acids. The CDR3 spells CTSSQWFQGDSNYGYTF. The CDR3 bases are TGTACCAGCAGCCAGTGGTTCCAGGGCGACTCTAACTATGGCTACACCTTC.